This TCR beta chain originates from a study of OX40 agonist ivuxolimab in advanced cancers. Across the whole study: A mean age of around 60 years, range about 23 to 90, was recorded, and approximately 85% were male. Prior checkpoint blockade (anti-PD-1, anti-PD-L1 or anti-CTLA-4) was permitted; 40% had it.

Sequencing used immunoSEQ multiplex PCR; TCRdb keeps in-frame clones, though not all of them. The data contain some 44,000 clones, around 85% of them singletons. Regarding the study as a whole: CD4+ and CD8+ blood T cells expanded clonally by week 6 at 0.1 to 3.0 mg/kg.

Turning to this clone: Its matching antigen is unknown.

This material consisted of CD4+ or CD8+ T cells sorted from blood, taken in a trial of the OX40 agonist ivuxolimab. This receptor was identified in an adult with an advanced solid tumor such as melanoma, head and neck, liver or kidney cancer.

In DNA form, the CDR3 reads TGTGCCAGCAGTTACGGAGGGGGTGTTGAAAAACTGTTTTTT. Its translation: CASSYGGGVEKLFF. The V gene is TRBV6-5, the J gene TRBJ1-4; TRBD1 might be the D (6 bases). The CDR3 is made up of 14 amino acids. Germline-derived CDR1 and CDR2 are MNHEY and SVGAGI. V was trimmed by 2 bases and J by 7 bases, leaving 11 bases between them.